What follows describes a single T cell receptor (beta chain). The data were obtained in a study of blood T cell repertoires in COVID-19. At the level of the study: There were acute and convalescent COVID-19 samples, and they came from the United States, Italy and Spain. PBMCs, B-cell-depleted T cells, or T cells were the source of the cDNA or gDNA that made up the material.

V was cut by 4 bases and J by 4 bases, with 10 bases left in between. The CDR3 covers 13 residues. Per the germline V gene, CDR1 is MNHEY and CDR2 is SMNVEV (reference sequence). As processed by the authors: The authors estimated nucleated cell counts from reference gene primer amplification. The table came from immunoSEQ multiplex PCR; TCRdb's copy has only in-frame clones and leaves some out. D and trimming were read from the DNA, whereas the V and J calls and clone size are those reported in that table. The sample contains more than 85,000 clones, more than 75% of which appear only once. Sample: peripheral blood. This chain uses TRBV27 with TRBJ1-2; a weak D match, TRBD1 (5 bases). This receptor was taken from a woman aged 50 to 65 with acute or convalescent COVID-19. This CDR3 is CASSWGVGYGYTF. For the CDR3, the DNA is TGTGCCAGCAGTTGGGGGGTAGGCTATGGCTACACCTTC.